Reported below is one T cell receptor beta chain. The clone's antigen remains unknown. The sample holds no much larger clone one base away, and base qualities are not on file. The source of the sample is a study of OX40 agonist ivuxolimab in advanced cancers. Regarding the research as a whole: Ivuxolimab, which targeted the costimulatory receptor OX40 (CD134), was an agonistic, fully human IgG2 monoclonal antibody. Intravenous ivuxolimab was administered to patients every 2 weeks at six dose levels: 0.01, 0.1, 0.3, 1.5, 3 and 10 mg/kg. Among the roughly 52 dose-escalation patients, roughly 20 had hepatocellular carcinoma, around 15 melanoma, 9 renal cell carcinoma and 9 head and neck cancer. In the dose-escalation cohort, 75% to 90% of patients were male, and the mean age was around 60 years with a range of roughly 20 to 80. Patients were allowed to have had prior anti-PD-1, anti-PD-L1 or anti-CTLA-4 therapy, and around 40% of the dose-escalation patients had previously received checkpoint inhibitors. Three dose-escalation patients achieved partial responses, one with hepatocellular carcinoma and two with cutaneous melanoma. The purpose of peripheral TCRbeta sequencing was to test whether ivuxolimab changed TCR sequence diversity and led to clonal T-cell expansion. The monotherapy dose-escalation portion (N = 52 patients) of the phase I ivuxolimab trial is reported in the paper.

The germline V gene (reference sequence) yields SGHKS for CDR1 and YYEKEE for CDR2. Including the terminal cysteine and phenylalanine, the CDR3 comprises 14 residues. Only the CDR3 DNA is retained, 42 bases long and in frame from the first base. Trimming at the junction amounts to 4 bases on V and 5 bases on J, and the germline ends lie 15 bases apart. Patients with a history of autoimmune disease or receiving systemic immunosuppression were excluded from the trial. Peripheral blood for TCR sequencing was drawn from every dose cohort at baseline, at cycle 4 day 1 and at cycle 7 day 1. Samples were obtained from an open-label, multicenter, first-in-human phase I dose-escalation trial of ivuxolimab. Adults with locally advanced or metastatic melanoma, renal cell, hepatocellular, or head and neck squamous cell carcinoma were enrolled in the trial. Before TCR sequencing, CD4+ and CD8+ T cells were separately sorted from peripheral blood.

Genomic DNA was extracted from sorted cells for sequencing of the TCRbeta CDR3 region. The immunoSEQ Assay was used for sequencing of TCRbeta CDR3 regions. TCRdb obtained this table from immuneACCESS and retained in-frame rearrangements with V and J assigned. These tables miss some clones; where compared with another copy, unresolved V genes account for less than half of the shortfall, and the remainder is unexplained. This sample comprises 90,000 or so clones, 89% of them detected only once. The top ten clonotypes cover roughly 0.33% of the sample. On the study overall, not on this receptor specifically: The antigen specificity of the clonally expanded peripheral T cells was not determined. In the 0.1-3.0 mg/kg groups, partial responders were among the patients with the lowest normalized peripheral clonal expansion, particularly in CD8+ T cells. Low levels of normalized T-cell clonal expansion were also seen in some nonresponding patients. After ivuxolimab, expanded clones were on average more numerous among CD8+ T cells than among CD4+ T cells. At doses of 0.1 to 3.0 mg/kg, clonal expansion of both CD4+ and CD8+ blood T cells was observed from baseline to week 6.

The rearranged segments are TRBV5-5 and TRBJ2-5; TRBD1 is a possible D gene, resting on 6 matching bases. The TCR comes from an adult with an advanced solid tumor such as melanoma, head and neck, liver or kidney cancer. The sequenced sample was CD4+ or CD8+ T cells sorted from blood, obtained in a trial of the OX40 agonist ivuxolimab. The CDR3 in this case is CASSHPGAGETQYF. The base sequence is TGTGCCAGCAGCCACCCAGGGGCAGGGGAGACCCAGTACTTC. Where the CDR3 stops, the reference TRBV5-5 and TRBJ2-5 genes take over; the full variable domain is DAGVTQSPTHLIKTRGQQVTLRCSPISGHKSVSWYQQVLGQGPQFIFQYYEKEERGRGNFPDRFSARQFPNYSSELNVNALLLGDSALYLCASSHPGAGETQYFGPGTRLLVL.